Listed below are T cell receptor beta chains from one sample, sequenced in a study of control samples from healthy donors and cancer patients. Sequencing was performed with immunoSEQ multiplex PCR; in TCRdb, only in-frame clones are kept and a portion is missing. The repertoire consists of 45,000 or so clones, with approximately 89% occurring once and the leading ten covering roughly 10%. Sequencing was done on a sample of PBMCs. The source of these receptors is an older woman with lung cancer. Each CDR3 is given with its conserved first and last residue.

>TRBV3-1/TRBV3-2|TRBJ1-6
CASSRDTRSSYNSPLHF
>TRBV19|TRBJ1-5
CASTRLRQGSQPQHF
>TRBV7-9|TRBJ1-3
CASSLRGGSGNTIYF
>TRBV6-1|TRBJ1-3
CASSEVGTGGGNTIYF
>TRBV4-2|TRBJ2-3
CASSPGEGEDTQYF
>TRBV9|TRBJ2-3
CASSVTGDSTDTQYF
>TRBV5-6|TRBJ1-2
CASSLGGYGYTF
>TRBV4-1|TRBJ2-7
CASSQGVAGGSYEQYF
>TRBV5-6|TRBJ2-1
CASSLVRYEQFF
>TRBV28|TRBJ1-5
CASSFNPPGQPQHF
>TRBV2|TRBJ1-6
CASSQTGTYSPLHF
>TRBV5-6|TRBJ1-1
CASSTKRKKGTPNTEAFF
>TRBV6-6|TRBJ1-6
CASRGSAGMRGSPLHF
>TRBV28|TRBJ1-4
CASSFSQLNEKLFF
>TRBV27|TRBJ2-7
CASSSRDRASYEQYF
>TRBV30|TRBJ2-7
CAWSDQTYEQYF
>TRBV19|TRBJ1-6
CASSPADGRNSPLHF
>TRBV6-2/TRBV6-3|TRBJ2-7
CASSYQQGFEQYF
>TRBV6-6|TRBJ1-2
CASSYSYGYTF
>TRBV2|TRBJ2-3
CASKGHVSTDTQYF
>TRBV5-1|TRBJ1-1
CASSLGTEAFF
>TRBV19|TRBJ2-5
CASSNQREGPQETQYF
>TRBV3-1/TRBV3-2|TRBJ1-2
CASSQDRRTGGDGYTF
>TRBV9|TRBJ1-1
CASSVEASLGNTEAFF
>TRBV5-1|TRBJ2-3
CASSLAARIYTDTQYF
>TRBV7-3|TRBJ1-6
CASSSRGAGNSPLHF
>TRBV11-2|TRBJ2-3
CASSRSGRTDTQYF
>TRBV7-9|TRBJ1-3
CASSLAGTGGSSGNTIYF
>TRBV5-1|TRBJ2-7
CASSRDRPPYEQYF
>TRBV10-2|TRBJ1-2
CASMGGQGDGYTF
>TRBV2|TRBJ2-7
CASSEEVYEQYF
>TRBV5-1|TRBJ2-7
CASSFIGSSSYEQYF
>TRBV29-1|TRBJ1-6
CSVRLGVGSPLHF
>TRBV5-6|TRBJ2-1
CASSLTGGYLYNEQFF
>TRBV2|TRBJ1-4
CASSGGQGALEKLFF
>TRBV11-3|TRBJ2-1
CASSLDKQYNEQFF
>TRBV6-2/TRBV6-3|TRBJ2-7
CASSYAYEQYF
>TRBV6-5|TRBJ2-5
CASSQGDRVETQYF
>TRBV6-2/TRBV6-3|TRBJ2-1
CASSYSIIAGSYNEQFF
>TRBV18|TRBJ2-5
CASSPGGASGRETQYF
>TRBV28|TRBJ1-1
CASTPPVNTEAFF
>TRBV11-2|TRBJ2-5
CASSLGQETQYF
>TRBV4-2|TRBJ2-7
CASSEGQGVSYEQYF
>TRBV7-3|TRBJ2-7
CASSSYTGTSYEQYF
>TRBV10-3|TRBJ2-1
CAISTGQFWHEQFF
>TRBV4-1|TRBJ1-2
CASSLTAGAANYGYTF
>TRBV24-1|TRBJ2-5
CATSDLRQGGKETQYF
>TRBV3-1/TRBV3-2|TRBJ2-5
CASSQAGRGETQYF